Listed here are 28 T cell receptor beta chains from one sample, sequenced in a study of T cell responses to AZD1222 COVID-19 vaccine. Sequencing used immunoSEQ multiplex PCR; TCRdb keeps in-frame clones, though not all of them. The top ten clones hold approximately 1.9% of a sample with around 170,000 clones, nearly 95% of them seen once. The input for sequencing was peripheral blood, taken 28 days after the second AZD1222 dose. The receptors originated from an adult who received the AZD1222 COVID-19 vaccine.

The chain combines TRBV3-1 (or the pseudogene TRBV3-2) with TRBJ1-5; TRBD1 matches at 7 bases. The CDR3 is made up of 17 amino acids. Trimming cost V 4 bases and J 0 bases; bases outside gene matches: 9. Germline lookup yields CDR1 LGHDT and CDR2 YNNKEL (reference sequence). The CDR3 here is CASSPGGGPDSNQPQHF. DNA for the CDR3: TGTGCCAGCAGCCCAGGGGGAGGCCCCGATAGCAATCAGCCCCAGCATTTT.

The chain combines TRBV7-6 with TRBJ1-3; D not certain. The CDR3 is 16 amino acids. V was clipped by 3 bases and J by 0 bases, with 12 bases between them. The V gene's germline CDR1 is SGHVS and CDR2 FNYEAQ. CDR3 sequence reads: CASSFGRETSGNTIYF. In DNA, the CDR3 is TGTGCCAGCAGCTTTGGGAGAGAGACCTCTGGAAACACCATATATTTT.

The CDR3 region is CASSQGGRDTEAFF. The CDR3 nucleotides are TGTGCCAGCAGCCAAGGGGGCCGGGATACTGAAGCTTTCTTT. The V call is TRBV3-1 (or the pseudogene TRBV3-2), the J call TRBJ1-1, with D perhaps TRBD1 (5 bases). The CDR3 contains 14 residues. V gave up 1 base and J gave up 5 bases, with 11 bases separating them. Germline V gene data show CDR1 as LGHDT and CDR2 as YNNKEL (reference sequence).

This rearrangement joins TRBV27 to TRBJ2-1, with 7 nucleotides matching TRBD2. The CDR3 has 17 residues. The germline gives CDR1 MNHEY, CDR2 SMNVEV (reference sequence). J gave up 8 bases and V 3 bases, and 16 bases lay outside the gene matches. The CDR3 is CASSFLATSALVDEQFF. CDR3 bases: TGTGCCAGCAGTTTCTTAGCCACTAGCGCCCTGGTGGATGAGCAGTTCTTC.

This clone was detected a few times. The chain has TRBV11-2 and TRBJ2-7, with D uncertain. Germline V CDR1 and CDR2: SGHAT, FQNNGV. The CDR3 is 14 residues long. V lost 0 bases, J lost 3 bases, and 9 bases lay in between. CDR3 sequence: CASSLDSGGYEQYF. CDR3 coding DNA: TGTGCCAGCAGCTTAGATAGTGGCGGCTACGAGCAGTACTTC. Supplemented by reference TRBV11-2 and TRBJ2-7, the full variable domain reads EAGVAQSPRYKIIEKRQSVAFWCNPISGHATLYWYQQILGQGPKLLIQFQNNGVVDDSQLPKDRFSAERLKGVDSTLKIQPAKLEDSAVYLCASSLDSGGYEQYFGPGTRLTVT.

This chain uses TRBV5-6 with TRBJ1-3; D perhaps matches TRBD1 (5 bases). V was clipped by 6 bases and J by 1 base, with 11 bases between them. The CDR3 consists of 14 residues. Germline V gives CDR1 SGHDT, CDR2 YYEEEE. In nucleotides, the CDR3 is TGTGCCAGCACCCCAGGGTTTTCTGGAAACACCATATATTTT. Translating gives CASTPGFSGNTIYF.

The rearrangement uses TRBV19 and TRBJ1-1; D not resolved. This CDR3 has 14 amino acids. Trimming left V 3 bases short and J 4 bases short, with 12 bases between. Germline V gene data show CDR1 as LNHDA and CDR2 as SQIVND (reference sequence). The CDR3 DNA is TGTGCCAGTAGTATCGGGGAGTGGAGCACTGAAGCTTTCTTT. Residues: CASSIGEWSTEAFF.

The rearrangement links TRBV7-9 to TRBJ2-7; D may be TRBD2 (5 bases). The CDR3 is made up of 15 amino acids. With 3 bases removed from V and 5 bases from J, the gap between germline ends came to 17 bases. The V gene's germline CDR1 is SEHNR and CDR2 FQNEAQ (reference sequence). This CDR3 reads CASSLFGVPRDEQYF. CDR3 coding DNA: TGTGCCAGCAGCTTGTTTGGGGTCCCGCGGGACGAGCAGTACTTC.

This chain connects TRBV11-2 to TRBJ2-7, with 8 bases aligning to TRBD1. V dropped 2 bases and J dropped 4; count of bases not matched to a gene: 4. The V gene's germline CDR1 is SGHAT and CDR2 FQNNGV. The CDR3 is 14 residues long. CDR3 in amino acids: CASSLYDRGYEQYF. DNA of the CDR3: TGTGCCAGCAGCTTATATGACAGGGGTTACGAGCAGTACTTC.

J is TRBJ1-6 and V is TRBV23-1, with D perhaps TRBD1 (5 bases). TRBV23-1 falls under the ORF class, with uncertain function. V was shortened by 2 bases and J by 14 bases, with 28 bases between the two germline ends. The CDR3 is 18 residues long. CDR3 sequence: CASSQATPTDTEEETLHF. CDR3 nucleotide sequence: TGCGCCAGCAGTCAAGCGACCCCGACAGACACGGAGGAAGAGACCCTCCACTTT.

This clone was recorded once. This chain uses TRBV20-1 with TRBJ1-1; D is ambiguous. In germline, CDR1 is DFQATT, CDR2 SNEGSKA (reference sequence). The CDR3 runs 11 residues. Trimming removed 7 bases from V and 3 bases from J, with 9 bases in between. DNA for the CDR3: TGCAGTGGCCGTTCCGACACTGAAGCTTTCTTT. Its protein product is CSGRSDTEAFF.

A single count supports this clone. The chain uses TRBV9 and TRBJ1-6; D is possibly TRBD1 (6 bases). The germline V and J ends were trimmed by 4 bases and 2 bases, with 10 bases remaining between them. This CDR3 spans 15 amino acids. Looked up from germline, CDR1 is SGDLS and CDR2 is YYNGEE. CDR3 bases: TGTGCCAGCAGCCCACAGGGAACCTATAATTCACCCCTCCACTTT. Translation gives CASSPQGTYNSPLHF. Full variable domain (remainder filled in from reference TRBV9 and TRBJ1-6): DSGVTQTPKHLITATGQRVTLRCSPRSGDLSVYWYQQSLDQGLQFLIQYYNGEERAKGNILERFSAQQFPDLHSELNLSSLELGDSALYFCASSPQGTYNSPLHFGNGTRLTVT.

V and J are TRBV19 and TRBJ2-1; weak D call: TRBD1 (6 bases). Trimming left V 7 bases short and J 0 bases short, with 13 bases between. Germline-derived CDR1 and CDR2 are LNHDA and SQIVND (reference sequence). CDR3 length equals 15 residues. CDR3 DNA sequence: TGTGCCAGTACCATGGACAGAAACTCCTACAATGAGCAGTTCTTC. It translates to CASTMDRNSYNEQFF.

J is TRBJ1-5 and V is TRBV3-1 (or the pseudogene TRBV3-2); the D gene is possibly TRBD1 (5 bases). Germline lookup yields CDR1 LGHDT and CDR2 YNNKEL (reference sequence). Trimming stripped 4 bases from V and 6 bases from J, with 13 bases between. The CDR3 length is 14 residues. Here the CDR3 reads CASSRAGSGQPQHF. In DNA, the CDR3 is TGTGCCAGCAGCCGCGCAGGGTCCGGTCAGCCCCAGCATTTT.

V and J are TRBV4-1 and TRBJ2-7; no clear D. Germline-derived CDR1 and CDR2 are MGHRA and YSYEKL. V lost 1 base to trimming and J lost 3 bases, with 7 bases between them. This CDR3 region has 13 residues. The chain's CDR3 is CASSQVRIYEQYF. Here the CDR3 DNA reads TGCGCCAGCAGCCAAGTCCGAATCTACGAGCAGTACTTC.

The V gene is TRBV7-9, the J gene TRBJ1-2; D is ambiguous. The germline V gene has CDR1 SEHNR and CDR2 FQNEAQ (reference sequence). V lost 4 bases and J lost 4, with 16 bases in between. This CDR3 is 15 amino acids long. The CDR3 reads CASSSPLLETYGYTF. CDR3 in DNA: TGTGCCAGCAGCTCCCCCCTGTTGGAGACCTATGGCTACACCTTC. The variable domain in full, completed from reference TRBV7-9 and TRBJ1-2, reads DTGVSQNPRHKITKRGQNVTFRCDPISEHNRLYWYRQTLGQGPEFLTYFQNEAQLEKSRLLSDRFSAERPKGSFSTLEIQRTEQGDSAMYLCASSSPLLETYGYTFGSGTRLTVV.

V is TRBV27 and J is TRBJ1-1, with 10 bases matching TRBD1. Looked up from germline, CDR1 is MNHEY and CDR2 is SMNVEV (reference sequence). Germline trimming cut 5 bases from V and 7 bases from J; bases unmatched to any gene: 13. The CDR3 spans 16 residues. The CDR3 coding sequence is TGTGCCAGCAGTCCCCGGGACAGGGGTTTTCCCGGTGAAGCTTTCTTT. Encoded protein: CASSPRDRGFPGEAFF.

The V call is TRBV3-1 (or the pseudogene TRBV3-2), the J call TRBJ1-1; 8 nucleotides agree with TRBD1. The CDR3 has 15 amino acids. The V gene end was trimmed by 4 bases and the J gene end by 5 bases; junction bases not matched to a gene: 9. Germline V gives CDR1 LGHDT, CDR2 YNNKEL (reference sequence). CDR3 sequence: CASSLRTGGGTEAFF. In nucleotides, the CDR3 is TGTGCCAGCAGCCTCAGAACAGGGGGTGGGACTGAAGCTTTCTTT.

The chain combines TRBV19 with TRBJ2-7; no definite D call. The CDR3 is 15 residues long. Germline CDR1 LNHDA, CDR2 SQIVND (reference sequence). Trimming took 1 base from V and 3 from J, leaving 13 bases between them. As DNA, the CDR3 is TGTGCCAGTAGTATAGCTGCGGAATTACACTACGAGCAGTACTTC. Amino acid sequence: CASSIAAELHYEQYF.

J is TRBJ2-2 and V is TRBV10-1; 7 nucleotides line up with TRBD1. Germline V gene lookup returns CDR1 WNHNN and CDR2 SYGVQD (reference sequence). The CDR3 is made up of 15 amino acids. With V trimmed by 6 bases and J by 0 bases, 4 bases remained unmatched. CDR3 sequence: CASSSGTANTGELFF. The CDR3, as DNA: TGCGCCAGCAGCTCCGGGACAGCGAACACCGGGGAGCTGTTTTTT.

This sequence joins TRBV19 and TRBJ1-5, with TRBD1 identical over 9 bases. The CDR3 length is 18 residues. Germline loops: CDR1 LNHDA, CDR2 SQIVND (reference sequence). J was trimmed by 0 bases and V by 4 bases; bases with no gene match: 10. This chain's CDR3 is CASSRSGTGTVSNQPQHF. CDR3 in DNA: TGTGCCAGTAGTAGATCCGGGACAGGGACTGTTAGCAATCAGCCCCAGCATTTT.

The chain couples TRBV6-5 to TRBJ1-5; the match to TRBD1 covers 7 bases. Germline V gene lookup returns CDR1 MNHEY and CDR2 SVGAGI. The CDR3 spans 15 residues. V lost 5 bases and J lost 4; bases outside the gene matches: 8. In nucleotides, the CDR3 is TGTGCCAGCAGTACTCAGGGGGGATGGAATCAGCCCCAGCATTTT. Residues: CASSTQGGWNQPQHF.

The chain has TRBV4-3 and TRBJ1-6; D is uncertain. CDR1 and CDR2 from the germline V gene are LGHNA and YSLEER. The CDR3 is made up of 16 amino acids. V was shortened by 0 bases and J by 8 bases, with 14 bases between the two germline ends. The CDR3 DNA reads as TGCGCCAGCAGCCAAGACGAGGCCGCCAATCATTCACCCCTCCACTTT. Translation gives CASSQDEAANHSPLHF.

V is TRBV9 and J is TRBJ1-3; D might be TRBD1 (6 bases). The CDR3 is 15 residues long. Germline V gives CDR1 SGDLS, CDR2 YYNGEE. The V gene lost 5 bases and the J gene lost 4 bases, with 16 bases spanning the gap. As DNA, the CDR3 is TGTGCCAGCAGTGTCCGCGGGGGGCAAGGAAACACCATATATTTT. Translating it yields CASSVRGGQGNTIYF.

CDR3 coding DNA: TGTGCCAGCAGTTTAACCGGGACAGGGGTCACCTACGAGCAGTACTTC. It specifies CASSLTGTGVTYEQYF. The chain recombines TRBV27 with TRBJ2-7; TRBD1 agrees at 10 bases. CDR3 length: 16 residues. Trimming cost V 2 bases and J 2 bases; bases outside gene matches: 6. Germline V CDR1 and CDR2: MNHEY, SMNVEV (reference sequence).

This clone was seen only once. The chain combines TRBV7-9 with TRBJ1-1; 7 bases align to TRBD1. The germline V gene encodes CDR1 SEHNR and CDR2 FQNEAQ (reference sequence). CDR3 length: 14 amino acids. With V trimmed by 5 bases and J by 0 bases, 3 bases remained unmatched. CDR3 coding DNA: TGTGCCAGCAGCCTGGGACAGCTGAACACTGAAGCTTTCTTT. Amino acid sequence: CASSLGQLNTEAFF.

The chain uses TRBV4-1 and TRBJ2-7, with unresolved D. This CDR3 comprises 15 residues. With 1 base removed from V and 3 bases from J, the gap between germline ends came to 13 bases. Germline V gene lookup returns CDR1 MGHRA and CDR2 YSYEKL. The CDR3 here is CASSQVGSPLYEQYF. CDR3 nucleotides: TGCGCCAGCAGCCAAGTGGGCAGCCCCCTCTACGAGCAGTACTTC.

The chain has TRBV2 and TRBJ1-2, with D unclear. Per the germline V gene, CDR1 is SNHLY and CDR2 is FYNNEI. This CDR3 spans 13 amino acids. Deletions cut 5 bases from V and 7 bases from J, with 14 bases between. The CDR3 protein is CASSTGASGGYTF. The CDR3 nucleotides read TGTGCCAGCAGTACGGGAGCCTCTGGTGGCTACACCTTC.